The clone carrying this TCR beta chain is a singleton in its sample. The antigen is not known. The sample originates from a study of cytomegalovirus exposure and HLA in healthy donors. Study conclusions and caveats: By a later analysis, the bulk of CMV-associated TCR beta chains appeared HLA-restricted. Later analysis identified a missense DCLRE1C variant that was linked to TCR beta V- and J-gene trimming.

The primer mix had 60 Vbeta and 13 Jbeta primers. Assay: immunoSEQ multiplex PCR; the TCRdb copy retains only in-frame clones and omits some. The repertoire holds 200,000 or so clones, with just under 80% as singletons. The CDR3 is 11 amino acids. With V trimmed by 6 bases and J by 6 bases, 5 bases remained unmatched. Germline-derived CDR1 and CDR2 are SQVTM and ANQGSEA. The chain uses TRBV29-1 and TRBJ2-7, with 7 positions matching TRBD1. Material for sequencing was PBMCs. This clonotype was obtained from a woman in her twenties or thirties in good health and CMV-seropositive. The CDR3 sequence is CSVSTGIEQYF. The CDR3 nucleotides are TGCAGCGTGTCGACAGGGATCGAGCAGTACTTC.